A single sample is the source of the 27 T cell receptor beta chains below, sequenced in a study of CD8 T cells in ankylosing spondylitis. The study's findings and limits: A TCR beta motif made of fewer than 10 highly homologous variants seemed typical of ankylosing spondylitis blood.

The antigens of these receptors remain unknown. Using its own MiXCR run on the 5' RACE reads, TCRdb lists one record per CDR3 protein. This table holds about 390,000 distinct CDR3 sequences, 20% to 25% found once. The sample consisted of blood, either unsorted or a sorted T cell fraction (not recorded which). These receptors came from a male donor with ankylosing spondylitis.

The chain uses TRBV5-1 and TRBJ2-7; D call uncertain. V gave up 1 base and J gave up 2 bases, with 10 bases separating them. This CDR3 has 14 residues. The germline gives CDR1 SGHRS, CDR2 YFSETQ. CDR3 in amino acids: CASSLSGDTYEQYF. The CDR3 nucleotides read TGCGCCAGCAGCTTGAGTGGGGATACCTACGAGCAGTACTTC.

The J gene is TRBJ2-3, the V gene TRBV6-4; a weak D match, TRBD1 (7 bases). V was clipped by 3 bases and J by 8 bases, with 12 bases between them. The CDR3 is 13 amino acids. The germline V gene has CDR1 MRHNA and CDR2 SNTAGT. DNA of the CDR3: TGTGCCAGCAGTGAGGCAGGGGGGAGTACGCAGTATTTT. Amino acid sequence: CASSEAGGSTQYF.

The chain employs TRBV9 and TRBJ1-1, with 7 bases fitting TRBD1. Germline trimming cut 0 bases from V and 8 bases from J; bases unmatched to any gene: 4. There are 13 residues in the CDR3. CDR1 SGDLS and CDR2 YYNGEE come from the germline V gene. CDR3 DNA: TGTGCCAGCAGCGTAGCAGGGGGTGCAGAAGCTTTCTTT. Its protein product is CASSVAGGAEAFF.

The chain carries TRBV5-5 and TRBJ1-1, with D unclear. The CDR3 extends over 13 amino acids. V was clipped by 4 bases and J by 1 base, with 8 bases between them. Germline values: CDR1 SGHKS, CDR2 YYEKEE (reference sequence). CDR3 coding DNA: TGTGCCAGCAGCGCTGACTGGAACACTGAAGCTTTCTTT. Its translation is CASSADWNTEAFF.

The V call is TRBV14, the J call TRBJ2-3; D might be TRBD1 or TRBD2, each matching 5 bases. CDR1 SGHDN and CDR2 FVKESK come from the germline V gene. This CDR3 comprises 14 residues. V lost 3 bases to trimming and J lost 4 bases, with 11 bases between them. CDR3 region: CASSHAGASDTQYF. DNA for the CDR3: TGTGCCAGCAGCCACGCCGGGGCATCAGATACGCAGTATTTT.

The table lists this clonotype with a few counts. The CDR3 reads CASSSGQGENQPQHF. Written as DNA, the CDR3 is TGCGCCAGCAGCTCGGGACAGGGAGAAAATCAGCCCCAGCATTTT. V usage is TRBV5-1 and J usage is TRBJ1-5, with 9 bases aligning to TRBD1. The CDR3 totals 15 residues. V lost 3 bases, J lost 4 bases, and 5 bases stayed unmatched. Germline V gene lookup returns CDR1 SGHRS and CDR2 YFSETQ.

There are a few counts of this clonotype. The V and J genes are TRBV4-2 and TRBJ1-5, with 8 bases matching TRBD1. Trimming at V came to 4 bases and at J to 6 bases, leaving 8 bases not matched to a gene. The CDR3 spans 15 residues. Germline loops: CDR1 LGHNA, CDR2 YNFKEQ. CDR3 in DNA: TGTGCCAGCAGCCCAGGTCAGGGGGCAGGTCAGCCCCAGCATTTT. As protein: CASSPGQGAGQPQHF.

This clonotype was observed a few times. The rearrangement uses TRBV12-5 and TRBJ2-3, with D uncertain. Trimming took 1 base from V and 2 from J, leaving 13 bases between them. Germline lookup yields CDR1 LGHNT and CDR2 FRNRAP. This CDR3 is built from 16 residues. The CDR3 DNA reads as TGTGCTAGTGGTTTGGGTTTGTCGGTGTACACAGATACGCAGTATTTT. It encodes CASGLGLSVYTDTQYF.

This clonotype is a singleton in its sample. The chain recombines TRBV7-9 with TRBJ2-7; tentatively, D is TRBD1 (7 bases). Trimming pared 4 bases from V and 3 bases from J, leaving 16 bases between. CDR1 is SEHNR and CDR2 is FQNEAQ in the germline V gene (reference sequence). This CDR3 contains 15 residues. This CDR3 reads CASSSMRDSLYEQYF. CDR3 nucleotides: TGTGCCAGCAGCTCTATGCGGGACAGTCTCTACGAGCAGTACTTC.

This clonotype was picked up a small number of times. This chain joins TRBV28 and TRBJ2-5; TRBD2 is a possible D gene (7 bases). V was trimmed by 3 bases and J by 6 bases, leaving 17 bases between them. Germline assignment: CDR1 MDHEN and CDR2 SYDVKM. The CDR3 spans 15 residues. DNA of the CDR3: TGTGCCAGCAGTTTCGGCGGGGGCGCCGGGAAGACCCAGTACTTC. This sequence encodes CASSFGGGAGKTQYF.

This clonotype was picked up a small number of times. This chain links TRBV20-1 with TRBJ2-7, with 10 bases identical to TRBD2. V was clipped by 1 base and J by 3 bases; unmatched bases: 6. The CDR3 runs 15 residues. Germline CDR1 is DFQATT and CDR2 is SNEGSKA (reference sequence). CDR3 DNA: TGCAGTGCTAGAGTTCCGGGACTAGCGAGCTACGAGCAGTACTTC. This codes for CSARVPGLASYEQYF.

This clonotype was counted a few times. The rearrangement links TRBV4-2 to TRBJ2-3, with 9 nucleotides matching TRBD1. This CDR3 is 14 amino acids long. V was pared by 10 bases and J by 5 bases, with 10 bases of the junction left unmatched. CDR1 is LGHNA, CDR2 YNFKEQ, per germline. Here the CDR3 reads CATSPDRGRDTQYF. CDR3 DNA: TGTGCCACCTCCCCGGACAGGGGTCGAGATACGCAGTATTTT.

The chain has TRBV6-1 and TRBJ2-2; TRBD2 matches 13 bases. The germline CDR1 and CDR2 sequences are MNHNS and SASEGT. V shed 7 bases, J shed 5 bases, and the junction held 1 base outside the gene matches. CDR3 size: 14 residues. This CDR3 is CASKLAGGTGELFF. The CDR3 region has the DNA TGTGCCAGCAAACTAGCGGGAGGGACCGGGGAGCTGTTTTTT.

The J gene is TRBJ1-2, the V gene TRBV25-1; a possible D gene is TRBD1 (5 bases). V dropped 4 bases and J dropped 5 bases, with 8 bases sitting between them. The CDR3 has 12 residues. Germline V gene data show CDR1 as MGHDK and CDR2 as SYGVNS. CDR3 protein: CASSGGGYGYTF. CDR3 sequence (DNA): TGTGCCAGCAGTGGTGGGGGGTATGGCTACACCTTC.

This clonotype was observed a handful of times. This chain joins TRBV3-1 and TRBJ2-3; tentatively, D is TRBD2 (6 bases). V lost 2 bases and J 0 bases, leaving 12 bases between the germline ends. The CDR3 length is 16 residues. Germline CDR1 is LGHDT and CDR2 is YNNKEL (reference sequence). This chain's CDR3 is CASSQSGLPSTDTQYF. The CDR3 DNA sequence: TGTGCCAGCAGCCAATCGGGACTCCCTAGCACAGATACGCAGTATTTT.

The chain links TRBV7-2 to TRBJ2-2, with D hard to call. Per germline, CDR1 SGHTA and CDR2 FQGNSA. V was cut by 1 base and J by 4 bases, with 13 bases left in between. The CDR3 has 16 residues. Written as DNA, the CDR3 is TGTGCCAGCAGCTTAGAACGGTCATGGGGCACCGGGGAGCTGTTTTTT. Translation: CASSLERSWGTGELFF.

The chain is built from TRBV20-1 and TRBJ2-1; the match to TRBD2 covers 13 bases. Trimming took 6 bases from V and 8 from J; bases not matched to a gene: 10. The CDR3 totals 15 residues. CDR1 is DFQATT and CDR2 is SNEGSKA in the germline V gene (reference sequence). DNA for the CDR3: TGCAGTGCCCCCTCCCGGACTAGCGGGAGCCATGAGCAGTTCTTC. It specifies CSAPSRTSGSHEQFF.

The chain links TRBV12-3 or TRBV12-4 to TRBJ1-4; tentatively, D is TRBD1 (5 bases). Trimming pared 5 bases from V and 0 bases from J, leaving 19 bases between. The CDR3 has 18 amino acids. The CDR3 region has the DNA TGTGCCAGCAGTCCGGGACTAACGGTATCCGCAACTAATGAAAAACTGTTTTTT. It encodes CASSPGLTVSATNEKLFF.

The rearrangement joins TRBV6-2 or TRBV6-3 to TRBJ2-1; TRBD2 agrees at 15 bases. The length of the CDR3 is 16 residues. Germline trimming cut 8 bases from V and 5 bases from J; bases unmatched to any gene: 7. Germline CDR1 reads MNHEY; CDR2 reads SVGEGT. The CDR3 spells CASSGLAGGPDNEQFF. For the CDR3, the DNA is TGTGCCAGCTCAGGACTAGCGGGAGGGCCTGACAATGAGCAGTTCTTC.

This clonotype was counted a few times. V usage is TRBV7-9 and J usage is TRBJ2-7; 8 nucleotides match TRBD1. The germline V gene has CDR1 SEHNR and CDR2 FQNEAQ (reference sequence). This CDR3 contains 16 residues. Trimming removed 5 bases from V and 4 bases from J; junction bases left unmatched: 13. For the CDR3, the DNA is TGTGCCAGCAGCCTCCCGTGGAAGACAGGGGTGTACGAGCAGTACTTC. This sequence encodes CASSLPWKTGVYEQYF.

The rearrangement joins TRBV3-1 to TRBJ1-1; 8 bases align to TRBD1. This CDR3 spans 16 amino acids. V trimming: 4 bases; J trimming: 0 bases; junction bases outside the gene matches: 7. Germline CDR1 LGHDT, CDR2 YNNKEL (reference sequence). The CDR3 here is CASSPRTGTMNTEAFF. The CDR3 DNA reads TGTGCCAGCAGCCCCCGGACAGGGACCATGAACACTGAAGCTTTCTTT.

The rearrangement joins TRBV28 to TRBJ1-5; tentative D call: TRBD1 (5 bases). Between the trimmed V and J ends, which lost 5 bases and 2 bases, there was a span of 13 bases. Per the germline V gene, CDR1 is MDHEN and CDR2 is SYDVKM. The CDR3 covers 15 residues. The CDR3 region is CASSRAGGGNQPQHF. The DNA of the CDR3 is TGTGCCAGCAGTCGGGCCGGGGGTGGCAATCAGCCCCAGCATTTT.

This clonotype was recorded a few times. The rearrangement uses TRBV4-1 and TRBJ2-1; 7 positions agree with TRBD2. Unmatched junction bases numbered 6, after V lost 0 bases and J lost 4 bases. The CDR3 consists of 16 residues. Germline values: CDR1 MGHRA, CDR2 YSYEKL. This CDR3 is CASSQDRAGLYNEQFF. CDR3 coding DNA: TGCGCCAGCAGCCAAGATCGTGCGGGACTATACAATGAGCAGTTCTTC.

The chain recombines TRBV7-2 with TRBJ2-7; D ambiguous. The V end was cut by 3 bases, the J end by 5 bases, with 17 bases between. The CDR3 loop spans 15 amino acids. The V gene's germline CDR1 is SGHTA and CDR2 FQGNSA. The CDR3 here is CASSFLVLMGDEQYF. The DNA for the CDR3 is TGTGCCAGCAGCTTTCTTGTCCTGATGGGCGACGAGCAGTACTTC.

The chain combines TRBV20-1 with TRBJ2-1, with D hard to call. This CDR3 contains 15 residues. Germline V gives CDR1 DFQATT, CDR2 SNEGSKA (reference sequence). V was cut by 2 bases and J by 1 base, with 12 bases left in between. CDR3 in amino acids: CSARQAGSSYNEQFF. The DNA for the CDR3 is TGCAGTGCTAGACAAGCAGGCTCTTCCTACAATGAGCAGTTCTTC.

This clonotype was detected a few times. V is TRBV5-1 and J is TRBJ2-2; TRBD2 is a possible D gene (6 bases). The CDR3 spans 13 residues. Germline CDR1 is SGHRS and CDR2 is YFSETQ. V gave up 2 bases and J gave up 6 bases, with 8 bases separating them. The CDR3 here is CASSLRRAGELFF. CDR3 DNA: TGCGCCAGCAGCTTAAGGAGGGCCGGGGAGCTGTTTTTT.

This sequence joins TRBV5-6 and TRBJ2-5, with D perhaps being TRBD1 or TRBD2 (5 bases each). The CDR3 contains 14 residues. Per germline, CDR1 SGHDT and CDR2 YYEEEE. Trimming stripped 0 bases from V and 4 bases from J, with 10 bases between. CDR3 amino acids: CASSLVGVGETQYF. Here the CDR3 DNA reads TGTGCCAGCAGCTTGGTGGGGGTAGGAGAGACCCAGTACTTC.